This record concerns one T cell receptor (beta chain) sequence. A history of autoimmune disease or systemic immunosuppression excluded patients. TCRdb's table, derived via immunoSEQ multiplex PCR, lists solely in-frame clones and lacks some. The top ten hold about 3% of the sample, which has 100,000 or so clones, roughly 90% seen once. The data originate from a study of OX40 agonist ivuxolimab in advanced cancers. The sequence was obtained from an adult with an advanced solid tumor such as melanoma, head and neck, liver or kidney cancer. This specimen consisted of CD4+ or CD8+ T cells sorted from blood, obtained in a trial of the OX40 agonist ivuxolimab.

In DNA, the CDR3 is TGCAGCGGAAGGGACAGGGGAGATGAAAAACTGTTTTTT. As protein: CSGRDRGDEKLFF. This sequence joins TRBV29-1 and TRBJ1-4; 10 nucleotides match TRBD1. The trim removed 7 bases at V and 6 bases at J, leaving 5 bases unmatched. The CDR3 runs 13 residues. CDR1 is SQVTM, CDR2 ANQGSEA, per germline.